Included here is one TCR beta chain sequence, with context. Antigen specificity is unknown. Repertoires were generated with immunoSEQ multiplex PCR, while TCRdb's copy carries only in-frame clones and drops some. The table records about 20,000 clones, about 89% of them present only once. Germline lookup yields CDR1 GTSNPN and CDR2 SVGIG (reference sequence). The V segment lost 3 bases and the J segment 0 bases; nucleotides outside the gene matches: 23. There are 21 residues in the CDR3. This specimen belongs to a study of monozygotic twins with cystic fibrosis. On the study more broadly: Three micrograms of fragmented DNA underwent roughly 16 PCR cycles for library preparation. Study results and caveats: J usage was most co-twin-similar in 8 of 16 pairs, V in 13.

V usage is TRBV30 and J usage is TRBJ1-3; 7 nucleotides match TRBD1. The clonotype was recovered from a girl between 2 and 10 years old with cystic fibrosis. Sequenced material: blood. CDR3 region: CAWRPRQGQDLRYPSGNTIYF. CDR3 bases: TGTGCCTGGAGACCACGGCAAGGACAGGACCTCCGATATCCCTCTGGAAACACCATATATTTT.